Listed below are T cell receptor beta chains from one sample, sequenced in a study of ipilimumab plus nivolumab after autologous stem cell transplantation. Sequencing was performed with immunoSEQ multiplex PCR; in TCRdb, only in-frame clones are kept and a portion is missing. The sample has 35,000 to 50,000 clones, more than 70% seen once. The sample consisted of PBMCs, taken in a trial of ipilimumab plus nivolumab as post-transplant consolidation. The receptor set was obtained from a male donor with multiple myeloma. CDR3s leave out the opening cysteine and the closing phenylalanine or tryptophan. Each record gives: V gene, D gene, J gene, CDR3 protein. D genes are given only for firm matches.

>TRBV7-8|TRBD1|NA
ASSFGDRVDEQY
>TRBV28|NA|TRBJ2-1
ASEARSYNEQF
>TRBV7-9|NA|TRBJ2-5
ASSPRDDQETQY
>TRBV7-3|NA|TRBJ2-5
ASSPGGGAQETQY
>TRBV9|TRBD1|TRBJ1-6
ASSRQGTPYNSPLH
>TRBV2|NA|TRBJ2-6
ASSESGIGANVLT
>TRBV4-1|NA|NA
ASSQESATFTSYEQY
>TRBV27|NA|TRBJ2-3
ASTPGYSGTQY
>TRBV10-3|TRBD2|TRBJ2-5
AIREASGGSGETQY
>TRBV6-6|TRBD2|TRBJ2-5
ASRDLAAGVLETQY
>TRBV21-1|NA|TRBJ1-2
ASSKDVHDYGYT
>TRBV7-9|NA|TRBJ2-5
ASSFVSGGKETQY
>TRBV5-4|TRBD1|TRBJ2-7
ASSLGRGGQGERGEQY
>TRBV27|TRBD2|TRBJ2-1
ASSARATSAKGNEQF
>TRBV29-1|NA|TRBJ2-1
SGSGGDNEQF
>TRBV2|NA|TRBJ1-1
ASSVARFTEAF
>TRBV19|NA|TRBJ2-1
AASRGSSYNEQF
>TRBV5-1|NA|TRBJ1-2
ASSPRGGGYGYT
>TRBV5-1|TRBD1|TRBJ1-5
ASSPGQGVYSNQPQH
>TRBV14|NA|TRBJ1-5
ASSLGRAQPQH
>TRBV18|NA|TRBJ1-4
ASSPDRTTNEKLF
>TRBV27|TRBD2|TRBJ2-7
ASRKGTSGIYEQY
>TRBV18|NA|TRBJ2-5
ASSPLVGETQY
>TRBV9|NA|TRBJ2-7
ASSTRGDPYYEQY
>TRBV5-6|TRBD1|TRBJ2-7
ASSLRWDRSHYEQY
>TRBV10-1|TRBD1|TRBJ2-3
ASSADRGPDTQY
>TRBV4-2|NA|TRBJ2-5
ASSQGALQETQY
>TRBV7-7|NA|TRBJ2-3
ASSSGPPDTQY
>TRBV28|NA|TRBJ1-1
ASTSVGRSTEAF
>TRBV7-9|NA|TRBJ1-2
ASSSWGGEVGYGYT
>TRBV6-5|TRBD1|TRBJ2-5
ASIRGQGQETQY